Below are 8 T cell receptor beta chains sequenced from a single sample in a study of CXCR3-negative and CXCR3-positive naive CD8 T cells. General study results and limits: Naive cells that were CXCR3-positive had more hydrophobic TRB CDR3s (compared with CXCR3-negative naive cells).

These receptors have no known antigen. UMI labels and 5' RACE were used to prepare the TRB cDNA libraries. TCRdb reprocessed the 5' RACE reads; each CDR3 protein has one entry and no DNA is given. The clone table shows around 160,000 distinct CDR3 sequences, with the ten largest holding about 0.27%. The material sequenced was naive CXCR3+ CD8+ T cells from blood. Subset denoted: CD45RO-CCR7+CD27+CD95- naive CD8+ T cells expressing CXCR3 (TNR3+). The receptors here all came from a human donor in good health. Some clones in this sample may be carry-over from other donors' samples.

The gene calls are TRBV4-1 and TRBJ1-3. Germline CDR1 MGHRA, CDR2 YSYEKL. The CDR3 has 18 residues. The chain's CDR3 is CASSQVVIRAHSGNTIYF.

The chain links TRBV7-9 to TRBJ2-7; the TRBD1 assignment by TCRdb is unverifiable without DNA. Germline values: CDR1 SEHNR, CDR2 FQNEAQ (reference sequence). The CDR3 totals 11 residues. The CDR3 sequence: CASSIQGEEYF. Drawing the rest from reference TRBV7-9 and TRBJ2-7, the complete variable domain is DTGVSQNPRHKITKRGQNVTFRCDPISEHNRLYWYRQTLGQGPEFLTYFQNEAQLEKSRLLSDRFSAERPKGSFSTLEIQRTEQGDSAMYLCASSIQGEEYFGPGTRLTVT.

This sequence joins TRBV14 and TRBJ2-1; the TRBD2 assignment by TCRdb is unverifiable without DNA. This CDR3 is built from 15 residues. Per the germline V gene, CDR1 is SGHDN and CDR2 is FVKESK. This chain's CDR3 is CASSQQRDFYNEQFF. Looking up the rest from reference TRBV14 and TRBJ2-1 gives the full variable domain: EAGVTQFPSHSVIEKGQTVTLRCDPISGHDNLYWYRRVMGKEIKFLLHFVKESKQDESGMPNNRFLAERTGGTYSTLKVQPAELEDSGVYFCASSQQRDFYNEQFFGPGTRLTVL.

The rearrangement uses TRBV5-1 and TRBJ2-1; there is no DNA to check the TCRdb D call of TRBD2. Germline CDR1 SGHRS, CDR2 YFSETQ. The CDR3 spans 16 residues. The CDR3 spells CASSLAGRGTYNEQFF.

This chain links TRBV28 with TRBJ2-5; without DNA, the TCRdb call of TRBD2 cannot be checked. The CDR3 consists of 15 residues. Germline values: CDR1 MDHEN, CDR2 SYDVKM. The CDR3 loop reads CASSTLLAGVETQYF.

This chain connects TRBV5-6 to TRBJ2-7; the TCRdb call, TRBD2, lacks DNA for checking. Germline V gene lookup returns CDR1 SGHDT and CDR2 YYEEEE. The CDR3 is 14 amino acids. The CDR3 loop is CASSLRASVYEQYF.

The chain carries TRBV14 and TRBJ1-5. CDR1 is SGHDN and CDR2 is FVKESK in the germline V gene. The CDR3 length is 12 residues. CDR3 residues: CASSQTDQPQHF.

V usage is TRBV27 and J usage is TRBJ2-3. Germline CDR1 is MNHEY and CDR2 is SMNVEV (reference sequence). The CDR3 contains 12 residues. CDR3 protein: CASSSYLDTQYF.